The sequence of this T cell receptor beta chain was determined in a study of cytomegalovirus exposure and HLA in healthy donors. The CDR3 has 17 amino acids. V was pared by 0 bases and J by 9 bases, with 10 bases of the junction left unmatched. In germline, CDR1 is SEHNR, CDR2 FQNEAQ (reference sequence). The PCR made use of 60 Vbeta and 13 Jbeta primers. The assay was immunoSEQ multiplex PCR, and TCRdb's table has in-frame clones only and misses some. The sample lists approximately 77,000 clones, 60% to 80% seen once, with more than 7% in the top ten. This TCR was sampled from a woman aged 40-49 years in good health and CMV-seronegative. The chain employs TRBV7-9 and TRBJ1-6; 8 bases are shared with TRBD1. Sequencing used PBMCs. The CDR3 DNA sequence: TGTGCCAGCAGCTTAGCCCGAAACAGGGGGAAGAGTTCACCCCTCCACTTT. Encoded protein: CASSLARNRGKSSPLHF.